Below, 11 T cell receptor beta chains from the same sample are listed, as sequenced in a study of blood T cell repertoires in COVID-19. Sequenced by immunoSEQ multiplex PCR; TCRdb stores in-frame clones only, minus some. The sample records some 46,000 clones, 80% to 90% being singletons. Sequenced material: peripheral blood. The source is a man aged 50-60 years with acute or convalescent COVID-19.

This chain links TRBV5-5 with TRBJ2-7, with D tentatively TRBD2 (6 bases). CDR1 and CDR2 (germline): SGHKS, YYEKEE (reference sequence). The V end lost 2 bases, the J end lost 5 bases, and 11 bases lay between the germline ends. The CDR3 sequence is 13 residues long. CDR3 protein: CASSFSGAHEQYF. Here the CDR3 DNA reads TGTGCCAGCAGCTTCTCGGGAGCACACGAGCAGTACTTC.

This clone was seen a single time. V and J are TRBV4-1 and TRBJ2-1; TRBD2 matches at 7 bases. The germline CDR1 and CDR2 sequences are MGHRA and YSYEKL. Germline trimming cut 0 bases from V and 4 bases from J; bases unmatched to any gene: 6. CDR3 length: 16 residues. The CDR3, as DNA: TGCGCCAGCAGCCAAGAGTTCCAGCGGGGATACAATGAGCAGTTCTTC. This translates into CASSQEFQRGYNEQFF.

This chain joins TRBV28 and TRBJ1-1; 8 bases are a match to TRBD1. J lost 5 bases, V lost 6 bases, and 11 bases had no gene match. This CDR3 region has 15 residues. CDR1 is MDHEN, CDR2 SYDVKM, per germline. CDR3 sequence reads: CASSRPQGARTEAFF. The CDR3 DNA reads as TGTGCCAGCAGCAGACCCCAGGGGGCGCGGACTGAAGCTTTCTTT.

The rearrangement joins TRBV19 to TRBJ2-7, with TRBD1 matching over 10 bases. V shed 7 bases and J 5 bases; nucleotides not matched to a gene: 11. Germline lookup yields CDR1 LNHDA and CDR2 SQIVND (reference sequence). The CDR3 contains 15 residues. The CDR3 is CASKRTGGGANEQYF. The CDR3 region has the DNA TGTGCCAGTAAGCGGACAGGGGGTGGGGCGAACGAGCAGTACTTC.

V is TRBV4-1 and J is TRBJ2-3; 10 bases match TRBD1. Germline CDR1 and CDR2: MGHRA and YSYEKL. After removal of 4 bases from V and 5 bases from J, the junction contained 3 bases not matched to a gene. CDR3 size: 14 residues. The CDR3, as DNA: TGCGCCAGCAGCCCCCGGACAGGGGGAGATACGCAGTATTTT. Translating it yields CASSPRTGGDTQYF.

The V gene is TRBV6-1, the J gene TRBJ1-1, with D possibly TRBD1 on 5 matching bases. The CDR3 contains 18 residues. Between the trimmed V and J ends, which lost 2 bases and 0 bases, there was a span of 19 bases. The germline V gene encodes CDR1 MNHNS and CDR2 SASEGT. The CDR3 loop reads CASSEFGSGRSLNTEAFF. The DNA for the CDR3 is TGTGCCAGCAGTGAATTCGGGTCAGGGAGGTCCTTGAACACTGAAGCTTTCTTT.

The chain employs TRBV2 and TRBJ2-2; 8 nucleotides match TRBD1. V lost 6 bases to trimming and J lost 0 bases; unmatched junction nucleotides: 3. The germline CDR1 and CDR2 sequences are SNHLY and FYNNEI. This CDR3 has 15 residues. The CDR3 nucleotides read TGTGCCAGCAGGAGGGACAGGACGAACACCGGGGAGCTGTTTTTT. Translated: CASRRDRTNTGELFF.

J is TRBJ2-2 and V is TRBV5-6, with D perhaps TRBD1 (6 bases). The CDR3 spans 15 residues. The germline V gene encodes CDR1 SGHDT and CDR2 YYEEEE. The V end lost 3 bases, the J end lost 1 base, and 10 bases lay between the germline ends. The CDR3 coding sequence is TGTGCCAGCAGCTGGGACACGCAGAACACCGGGGAGCTGTTTTTT. Its translation is CASSWDTQNTGELFF.

This sequence joins TRBV7-3 and TRBJ1-2; 11 nucleotides align to TRBD1. With V trimmed by 5 bases and J by 8 bases, 4 bases remained unmatched. CDR1 SGHTA and CDR2 FQGTGA come from the germline V gene. The CDR3 is made up of 13 amino acids. The chain's CDR3 is CASSMDRGLGYTF. The CDR3 DNA reads TGTGCCAGCAGCATGGACAGGGGGCTCGGCTACACCTTC.

The genes are TRBV6-2 or TRBV6-3 and TRBJ2-7; weak D call: TRBD1 (6 bases). Looked up from germline, CDR1 is MNHEY and CDR2 is SVGEGT. Deletions cut 5 bases from V and 0 bases from J, with 14 bases between. This CDR3 is built from 15 residues. CDR3: CASSDGQTSSYEQYF. The CDR3 DNA sequence: TGTGCCAGCAGTGACGGACAGACCAGCTCCTACGAGCAGTACTTC.

V and J are TRBV18 and TRBJ2-4, with 10 bases aligning to TRBD1. V was clipped by 6 bases and J by 6 bases; unmatched bases: 2. The germline V gene has CDR1 KGHSH and CDR2 LQKENI. The CDR3 totals 13 residues. CDR3 residues: CASSGQGGNIQYF. The CDR3 DNA reads TGTGCCAGCTCCGGACAGGGGGGAAACATTCAGTACTTC. Full variable domain (outside the CDR3, taken from reference TRBV18 and TRBJ2-4): NAGVMQNPRHLVRRRGQEARLRCSPMKGHSHVYWYRQLPEEGLKFMVYLQKENIIDESGMPKERFSAEFPKEGPSILRIQQVVRGDSAAYFCASSGQGGNIQYFGAGTRLSVL.